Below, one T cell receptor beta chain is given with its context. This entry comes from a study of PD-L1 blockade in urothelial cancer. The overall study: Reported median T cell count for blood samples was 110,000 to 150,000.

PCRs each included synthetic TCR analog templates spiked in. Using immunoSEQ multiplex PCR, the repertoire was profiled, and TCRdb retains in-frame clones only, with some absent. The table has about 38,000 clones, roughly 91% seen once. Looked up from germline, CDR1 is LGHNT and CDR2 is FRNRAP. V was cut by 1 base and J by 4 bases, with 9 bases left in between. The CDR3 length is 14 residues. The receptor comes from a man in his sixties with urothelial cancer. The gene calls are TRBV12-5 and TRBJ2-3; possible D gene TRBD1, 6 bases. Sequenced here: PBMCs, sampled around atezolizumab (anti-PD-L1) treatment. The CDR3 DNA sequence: TGTGCTAGTGGTTTGGGACAGGCTTCAGATACGCAGTATTTT. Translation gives CASGLGQASDTQYF.